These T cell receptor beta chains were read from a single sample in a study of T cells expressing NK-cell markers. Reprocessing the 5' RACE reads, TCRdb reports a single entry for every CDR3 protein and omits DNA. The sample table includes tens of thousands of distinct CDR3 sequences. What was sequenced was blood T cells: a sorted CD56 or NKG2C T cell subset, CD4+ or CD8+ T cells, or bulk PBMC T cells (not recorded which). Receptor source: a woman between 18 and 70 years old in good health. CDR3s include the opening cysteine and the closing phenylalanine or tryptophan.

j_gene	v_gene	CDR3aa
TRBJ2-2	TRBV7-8	CASSLAAQATGELFF
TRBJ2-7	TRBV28	CASSPLTGSARYEQYF
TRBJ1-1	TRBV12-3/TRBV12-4	CASSPSTVTEAFF
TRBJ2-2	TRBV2	CASSYATRTGHTGELFF
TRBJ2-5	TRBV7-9	CASRSPARETQYF
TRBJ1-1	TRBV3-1	CASSPETGNTEAFF
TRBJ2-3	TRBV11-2	CASSRRTSGGRTDTQYF
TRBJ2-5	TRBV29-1	CSVIRLGDETQYF
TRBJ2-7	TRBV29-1	CSYYTPGGEQYF
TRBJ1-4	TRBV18	CASSDRGAANEKLFF
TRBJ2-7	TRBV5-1	CASSSPGLAGGPLIEQYF
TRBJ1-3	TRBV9	CASSVGGGAFGNTIYF
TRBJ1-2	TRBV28	CASVNTGRPYGYTF
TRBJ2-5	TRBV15	CATSPFALGQETQYF
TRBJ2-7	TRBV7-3	CASSLVGTGDHEQYF